These 27 T cell receptor beta chains originate from one sample sequenced in a study of blood T cells in healthy people across ages (dated by TCRdb to 2015 to 2017). The library came from 5' RACE. The run used an Illumina HiSeq 2500. A second PCR of roughly 7 to 11 cycles was performed with a sample-barcoded 5' primer and a J-beta primer mix. TCRdb trimmed public reads at Q25 via fastp, called clones via MiXCR and kept in-frame beta chains. When rows share a CDR3 protein, they turn into one entry using the most common DNA and genes. The sample yields 1.5 million to 2 million distinct CDR3 sequences; roughly 52% were counted once. Roughly 2.1% of the sample lies in the top ten. Material for sequencing was blood. The receptor source for this set is a woman in her thirties or forties in good health.

The CDR3 spells CASSLEAAAKTQYF. CDR3 in DNA: TGTGCCAGCAGCTTAGAAGCGGCAGCGAAGACCCAGTACTTC. V and J are TRBV7-9 and TRBJ2-5; D perhaps matches TRBD2 (5 bases). Deletions cut 1 base from V and 6 bases from J, with 12 bases between. The CDR3 is 14 residues long. CDR1 is SEHNR and CDR2 is FQNEAQ in the germline V gene (reference sequence).

Only a few counts were recorded for this clonotype. The chain joins TRBV20-1 to TRBJ2-3, with 10 bases identical to TRBD2. Germline V gene sequence: CDR1 DFQATT, CDR2 SNEGSKA (reference sequence). The CDR3 spans 12 residues. V shed 2 bases and J 8 bases; nucleotides not matched to a gene: 1. CDR3 sequence: CSARLAGVTQYF. CDR3 sequence (DNA): TGCAGTGCTAGACTAGCGGGGGTTACGCAGTATTTT.

This clonotype was picked up one time. The rearrangement links TRBV7-3 to TRBJ2-1; TRBD2 agrees at 9 bases. Losses at the gene ends were 8 bases for V and 2 bases for J; bases not matched to a gene: 7. CDR1 and CDR2 from the germline V gene are SGHTA and FQGTGA. This CDR3 is built from 15 residues. This CDR3 is CASGPSGGPYNEQFF. The CDR3 region has the DNA TGTGCCAGCGGCCCGAGCGGGGGGCCCTACAATGAGCAGTTCTTC.

The V call is TRBV24-1, the J call TRBJ1-5, with a tentative D call TRBD1 (5 bases). Germline CDR1 and CDR2: KGHDR and SFDVKD. This CDR3 has 11 residues. V lost 9 bases to trimming and J lost 5 bases, with 7 bases between them. CDR3 protein: CATGADQPQHF. DNA for the CDR3: TGTGCCACCGGGGCCGATCAGCCCCAGCATTTT.

The chain is built from TRBV6-2 or TRBV6-3 and TRBJ1-1, with 7 nucleotides matching TRBD1. J was trimmed by 5 bases and V by 7 bases; bases with no gene match: 10. Looked up from germline, CDR1 is MNHEY and CDR2 is SVGEGT. This CDR3 contains 14 residues. The CDR3 region is CASTIRQGKTEAFF. For the CDR3, the DNA is TGTGCCAGCACCATTAGACAGGGAAAGACTGAAGCTTTCTTT.

This clonotype has just a few counts. The chain carries TRBV7-9 and TRBJ1-1; D might be TRBD1 (5 bases). The CDR3 consists of 14 residues. Germline-derived CDR1 and CDR2 are SEHNR and FQNEAQ (reference sequence). With 1 base removed from V and 3 bases from J, the gap between germline ends came to 9 bases. The CDR3: CASSLVRDDTEAFF. The CDR3 region has the DNA TGTGCCAGCAGCTTAGTCAGGGATGACACTGAAGCTTTCTTT.

The chain carries TRBV5-1 and TRBJ2-1; possible D gene TRBD2, 7 bases. This CDR3 has 17 residues. Trimming cost V 4 bases and J 4 bases, with 21 bases left between them. Germline values: CDR1 SGHRS, CDR2 YFSETQ. CDR3 residues: CASSATTLGGPYNEQFF. In DNA, the CDR3 is TGCGCCAGCAGCGCGACCACCTTGGGGGGGCCTTACAATGAGCAGTTCTTC.

Only a few counts were recorded for this clonotype. This sequence joins TRBV28 and TRBJ2-4, with TRBD1 matching 8 bases. J lost 8 bases, V lost 6 bases, and 9 bases had no gene match. The CDR3 sequence is 14 residues long. Germline assignment: CDR1 MDHEN and CDR2 SYDVKM. The CDR3 sequence: CASRTSQGVDIQYF. CDR3 bases: TGTGCCAGCAGGACCTCACAGGGGGTTGACATTCAGTACTTC.

This clonotype has only a few counts. CDR3 sequence (DNA): TGCAGCATCTATTCCAGAGAGAACTATGGCTACACCTTC. Encoded protein: CSIYSRENYGYTF. This chain links TRBV20-1 with TRBJ1-2, with D unclear. Germline CDR1 and CDR2: DFQATT and SNEGSKA (reference sequence). The CDR3 sequence is 13 residues long.

The chain is built from TRBV6-5 and TRBJ2-5; 7 nucleotides line up with TRBD1. Germline CDR1 is MNHEY and CDR2 is SVGAGI. Trimming removed 5 bases from V and 5 bases from J; junction bases left unmatched: 8. The CDR3 extends over 14 amino acids. The CDR3 DNA follows: TGTGCCAGCAGTCGGTCGACAGGGATGGAGACCCAGTACTTC. It yields the protein CASSRSTGMETQYF.

The CDR3 DNA sequence: TGTGCCAGCAGGTGGGGGGATCGGCGTTCGGAGACCCAGTACTTC. This translates into CASRWGDRRSETQYF. This rearrangement joins TRBV28 to TRBJ2-5, with TRBD2 as a possible D gene (6 bases). Trimming left V 6 bases short and J 5 bases short, with 19 bases between. This CDR3 region has 15 residues. Germline loops: CDR1 MDHEN, CDR2 SYDVKM.

This chain links TRBV5-1 with TRBJ2-3; the D gene is possibly TRBD1 (6 bases). The CDR3 contains 17 residues. Trimming took 0 bases from V and 8 from J, leaving 22 bases between them. CDR1 is SGHRS, CDR2 YFSETQ, per germline. CDR3 nucleotides: TGCGCCAGCAGCTTGGAGCTGACAGGACCTTCCTCCAGTACGCAGTATTTT. This sequence encodes CASSLELTGPSSSTQYF.

This clonotype has ten or more counts. One end of the junction varies from germline; a read error may be responsible. The chain couples TRBV7-2 to TRBJ2-3; no definite D call. Germline V CDR1 and CDR2: SGHTA, FQGNSA. The CDR3 is made up of 13 amino acids. The CDR3 DNA sequence: TGCGCCAGCAGCCTCCTCGGCGGAGATACGCAGTATTTT. Translation: CASSLLGGDTQYF.

The CDR3 region has the DNA TGTGCCAGCAGTAGCGGGACAGGAGTTGAGCAGTTCTTC. As protein: CASSSGTGVEQFF. This chain uses TRBV28 with TRBJ2-1, with D perhaps matching TRBD1 (8 bases). Trimming stripped 5 bases from V and 9 bases from J, with 14 bases between. The CDR3 covers 13 residues. Germline assignment: CDR1 MDHEN and CDR2 SYDVKM.

This clonotype appeared a few times. V usage is TRBV20-1 and J usage is TRBJ1-5; maybe TRBD1 (6 bases). V shed 2 bases and J shed 0 bases, with 14 bases lying between them. There are 16 residues in the CDR3. Looked up from germline, CDR1 is DFQATT and CDR2 is SNEGSKA (reference sequence). The CDR3 nucleotides read TGCAGTGCTAGACCCTACAGGGCGGATAGCAATCAGCCCCAGCATTTT. It is translated as CSARPYRADSNQPQHF.

This chain joins TRBV28 and TRBJ2-3, with D hard to call. CDR1 is MDHEN and CDR2 is SYDVKM in the germline V gene. The CDR3 spans 13 residues. Trimming left V 1 base short and J 9 bases short, with 11 bases between. This chain's CDR3 is CASSLFTPSTQYF. The CDR3 coding sequence is TGTGCCAGCAGTTTATTTACCCCGTCCACGCAGTATTTT.

As DNA, the CDR3 is TGCAGTGCTAGAGCTCTGGAACCGGGACAGATAACTGAAGCTTTCTTT. Translated, it gives CSARALEPGQITEAFF. This chain joins TRBV20-1 and TRBJ1-1; 7 positions match TRBD1. The J segment lost 5 bases and the V segment lost 1 base, leaving 13 bases of the junction unmatched. This CDR3 spans 16 amino acids. Germline V CDR1 and CDR2: DFQATT, SNEGSKA (reference sequence).

The gene calls are TRBV12-3 or TRBV12-4 and TRBJ2-1; 10 bases map to TRBD2. The trim removed 6 bases at V and 9 bases at J, leaving 11 bases unmatched. The CDR3 is 15 residues long. The CDR3 loop reads CASSPMASGGSEQFF. The CDR3 nucleotides read TGTGCCAGCAGCCCCATGGCTAGCGGGGGCAGTGAGCAGTTCTTC.

The chain uses TRBV4-2 and TRBJ2-3; 9 bases are a match to TRBD2. The V segment lost 1 base and the J segment 6 bases; nucleotides outside the gene matches: 11. Germline CDR1 LGHNA, CDR2 YNFKEQ. The CDR3 is 17 amino acids. The CDR3 DNA follows: TGTGCCAGCAGCCAAGCAGTGCTAGCGGGAACGGCTGATACGCAGTATTTT. It yields the protein CASSQAVLAGTADTQYF.

CDR3 nucleotides: TGTGCCAGCAGCCGATGGTTTTTTGGACAGGGACAAGAGACCCAGTACTTC. This translates into CASSRWFFGQGQETQYF. The chain links TRBV6-1 to TRBJ2-5, with 8 bases matching TRBD1. Trimming took 6 bases from V and 2 from J; bases not matched to a gene: 14. The CDR3 has 17 residues. Germline V gives CDR1 MNHNS, CDR2 SASEGT.

The sample holds one count of this clonotype. The chain uses TRBV20-1 and TRBJ1-2, with TRBD1 identical over 9 bases. Germline-derived CDR1 and CDR2 are DFQATT and SNEGSKA (reference sequence). With 3 bases clipped from V and 4 bases from J, the junction kept 6 bases outside the gene matches. The CDR3 spans 14 residues. This chain's CDR3 is CSARSGTGIYGYTF. The CDR3 nucleotides read TGCAGTGCTAGGTCCGGGACAGGGATCTATGGCTACACCTTC.

The table lists this clonotype with a few counts. The gene calls are TRBV9 and TRBJ2-3; weak D call: TRBD2 (5 bases). Looked up from germline, CDR1 is SGDLS and CDR2 is YYNGEE. The ends were cut back, 2 bases at V and 5 bases at J, with 9 bases in the middle. This CDR3 region has 13 residues. The CDR3 DNA is TGTGCCAGCAGCGTCCCTGGGAGAGATACGCAGTATTTT. Its translation: CASSVPGRDTQYF.

V gene TRBV20-1 combines with J gene TRBJ2-7; D gene uncertain. Germline CDR1 DFQATT, CDR2 SNEGSKA (reference sequence). Between the trimmed V and J ends, which lost 4 bases and 4 bases, there was a span of 8 bases. There are 11 residues in the CDR3. In nucleotides, the CDR3 is TGCAGTGCTACTGGGAAATACGAGCAGTACTTC. This gives the protein CSATGKYEQYF.

This chain links TRBV13 with TRBJ2-5; D is unresolved. The V end was cut by 2 bases, the J end by 1 base, with 8 bases between. This CDR3 comprises 14 residues. Germline V lookup: CDR1 PRHDT, CDR2 FYEKMQ (reference sequence). CDR3 amino acids: CASSLKTSQETQYF. The CDR3 DNA reads TGTGCCAGCAGCTTAAAGACATCCCAAGAGACCCAGTACTTC.

This clonotype was detected only a few times. The V gene is TRBV9, the J gene TRBJ1-2; D remains ambiguous. V was shortened by 3 bases and J by 3 bases, with 15 bases between the two germline ends. The germline CDR1 and CDR2 sequences are SGDLS and YYNGEE. The CDR3 runs to 15 residues. This chain's CDR3 is CASSEGTGVDYGYTF. The DNA for the CDR3 is TGTGCCAGCAGCGAGGGAACTGGGGTCGACTATGGCTACACCTTC.

V and J are TRBV18 and TRBJ2-5; 7 bases line up with TRBD1. CDR1 and CDR2 from the germline V gene are KGHSH and LQKENI. Unmatched junction bases numbered 3, after V lost 1 base and J lost 1 base. The CDR3 sequence is 15 residues long. The DNA of the CDR3 is TGTGCCAGCTCACCACAGGACAGGCTCCAAGAGACCCAGTACTTC. It specifies CASSPQDRLQETQYF.

About this clonotype: A read error may account for a junction end that differs from germline. The genes are TRBV18 and TRBJ2-1, with D uncertain. The germline CDR1 and CDR2 sequences are KGHSH and LQKENI. The CDR3 consists of 13 residues. For the CDR3, the DNA is TGTGCCAGCTCTCCCCGGAATGTGAATGGGCAGTTCTTC. Encoded protein: CASSPRNVNGQFF.